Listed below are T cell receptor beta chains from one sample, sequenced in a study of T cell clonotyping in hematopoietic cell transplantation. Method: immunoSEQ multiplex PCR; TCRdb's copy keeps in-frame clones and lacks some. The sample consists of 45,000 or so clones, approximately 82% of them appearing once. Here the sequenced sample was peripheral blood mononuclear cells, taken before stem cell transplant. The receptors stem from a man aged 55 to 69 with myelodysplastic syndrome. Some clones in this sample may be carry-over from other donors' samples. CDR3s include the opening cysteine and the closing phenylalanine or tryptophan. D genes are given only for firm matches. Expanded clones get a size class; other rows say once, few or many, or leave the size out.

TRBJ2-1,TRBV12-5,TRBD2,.,TGTGCTAGTGGTTTGTCTAGCGGGAAGCAGTTCTTC,CASGLSSGKQFF
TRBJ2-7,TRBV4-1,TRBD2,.,TGCGCCAGCAGCCAAGATAGAAGTCGGGGGGCCTACGAGCAGTACTTC,CASSQDRSRGAYEQYF
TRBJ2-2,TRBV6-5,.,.,TGTGCCAGCTCATGGGCTATGCGGCAAACCGGGGAGCTGTTTTTT,CASSWAMRQTGELFF
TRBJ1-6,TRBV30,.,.,TGTGCCTGGAGTGTTAATGTACCACCCCTCCACTTT,CAWSVNVPPLHF
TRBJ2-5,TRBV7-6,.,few,TGTGCCAGCAGCTTATGGGCGGCGGGGCCCCAAGAGACCCAGTACTTC,CASSLWAAGPQETQYF
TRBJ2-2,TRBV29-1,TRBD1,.,TGCAGCGCGGGACAGATCAACACCGGGGAGCTGTTTTTT,CSAGQINTGELFF
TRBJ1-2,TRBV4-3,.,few,TGCGCCAGCAGCCAAGATTCGGGGCCCTATGGCTACACCTTC,CASSQDSGPYGYTF
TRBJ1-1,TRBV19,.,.,TGTGCCAGTAGTAGACAGGATATGAACACTGAAGCTTTCTTT,CASSRQDMNTEAFF
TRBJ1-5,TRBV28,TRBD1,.,TGTGCCAGCAGCTCTACAGGGGCAAAACATCAGCCCCAGCATTTT,CASSSTGAKHQPQHF
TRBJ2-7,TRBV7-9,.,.,TGTGCCAGCAGCTTACCCGCAGGGACGGCGTCCTACGAGCAGTACTTC,CASSLPAGTASYEQYF
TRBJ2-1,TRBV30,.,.,TGTGCCTTGGCGGGACAGACCTACAATGAGCAGTTCTTC,CALAGQTYNEQFF
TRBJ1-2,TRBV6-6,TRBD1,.,TGTGCCAGCGGCGGACAGGCATTCTATGGCTACACCTTC,CASGGQAFYGYTF
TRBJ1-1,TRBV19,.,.,TGTGCCAGTAGTATAGAGGTTAGAGGTGGCACTGAAGCTTTCTTT,CASSIEVRGGTEAFF
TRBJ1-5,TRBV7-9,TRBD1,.,TGTGCCAGCAGCGTAGAAGGGGGCGCGTCACAGCCCCAGCATTTT,CASSVEGGASQPQHF
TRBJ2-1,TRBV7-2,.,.,TGTGCCAGCAGCTTGGGGCCGAGGAATGAGCAGTTCTTC,CASSLGPRNEQFF
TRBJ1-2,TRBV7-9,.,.,TGTGCCAGCAGCCCCGGCTTTGGCTACACCTTC,CASSPGFGYTF
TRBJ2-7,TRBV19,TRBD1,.,TGTGCCAGTAAGAACCAACACACAGGGGACCTTACCTACGAGCAGTACTTC,CASKNQHTGDLTYEQYF
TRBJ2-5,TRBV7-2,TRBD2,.,TGTGCCAGCAGCTTAGCGCGACTAGCGGGGTTCGAGACCCAGTACTTC,CASSLARLAGFETQYF
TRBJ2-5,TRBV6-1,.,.,TGTGCCAGCAGTGAAGTTTGGGGAATTCAGGAGACCCAGTACTTC,CASSEVWGIQETQYF
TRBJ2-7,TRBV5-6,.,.,TGTGCCAGCAGCGAACCGGGTCCCGACTACGAGCAGTACTTC,CASSEPGPDYEQYF
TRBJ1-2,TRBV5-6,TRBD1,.,TGTGCCAGCAGCTGGACTCTAACGGACAGGGACTATGGCTACACCTTC,CASSWTLTDRDYGYTF
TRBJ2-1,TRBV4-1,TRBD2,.,TGCGCCAGCAGCCAGGGAGGGTTGGATGAGCAGTTCTTC,CASSQGGLDEQFF
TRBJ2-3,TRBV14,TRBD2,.,TGTGCCAGCAGACTAGCGGGGGGGAAAACAGATACGCAGTATTTT,CASRLAGGKTDTQYF
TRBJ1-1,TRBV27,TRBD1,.,TGTGCCAGCAGTTCTACAGGGGCGAGGACTGAAGCTTTCTTT,CASSSTGARTEAFF
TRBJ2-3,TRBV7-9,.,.,TGTGCCAGCATCGGCGTCCGGGACATCTCCACAGATACGCAGTATTTT,CASIGVRDISTDTQYF
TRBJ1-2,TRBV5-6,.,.,TGTGCCAGCATCGACTCGGGGGCGGTCTATGGCTACACCTTC,CASIDSGAVYGYTF
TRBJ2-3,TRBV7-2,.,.,TGTGCCAGCAGCTTAAACATGGCCCTCACAGATACGCAGTATTTT,CASSLNMALTDTQYF
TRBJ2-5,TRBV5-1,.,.,TGCGCCAGCAGCTTGTGGGGCGGCCAAGAGACCCAGTACTTC,CASSLWGGQETQYF
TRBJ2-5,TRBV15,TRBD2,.,TGTGCCACCAGTAAGGGACTAGCGGGGGTAGAGACCCAGTACTTC,CATSKGLAGVETQYF
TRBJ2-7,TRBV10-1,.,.,TGCGCCAGCAGTGCGGGGGCTCTAGGGGAGCAGTACTTC,CASSAGALGEQYF
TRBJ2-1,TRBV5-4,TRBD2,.,TGTGCCAGCAGCTTGGGACTTCCGGGACTACAACGGTGGGGAGGGAATGAGCAGTTCTTC,CASSLGLPGLQRWGGNEQFF